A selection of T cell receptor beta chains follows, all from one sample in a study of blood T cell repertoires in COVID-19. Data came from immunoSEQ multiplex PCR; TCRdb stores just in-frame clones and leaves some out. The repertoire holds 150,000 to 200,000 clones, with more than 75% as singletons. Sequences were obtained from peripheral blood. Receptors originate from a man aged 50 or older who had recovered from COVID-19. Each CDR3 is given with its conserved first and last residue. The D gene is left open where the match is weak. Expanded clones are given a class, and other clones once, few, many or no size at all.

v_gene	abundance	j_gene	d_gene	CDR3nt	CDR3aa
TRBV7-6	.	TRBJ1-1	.	TGTGCCAGCAGCCCGAAAAGTAGTCAGGGCACTGAAGCTTTCTTT	CASSPKSSQGTEAFF
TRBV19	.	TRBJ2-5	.	TGTGCCAGTAGTATATCAGGGGTCGGCCAAGAGACCCAGTACTTC	CASSISGVGQETQYF
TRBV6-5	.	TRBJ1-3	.	TGTGCCAGCAGTTGGTCGGCAGGGCTAAATGGAAACACCATATATTTT	CASSWSAGLNGNTIYF
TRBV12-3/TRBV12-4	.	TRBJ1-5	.	TGTGCCAGCAGTAGACAGTACAATCAGCCCCAGCATTTT	CASSRQYNQPQHF
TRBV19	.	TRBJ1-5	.	TGTGCCAGTAGTAACACAGGGAGAGCCCAGCCCCAGCATTTT	CASSNTGRAQPQHF
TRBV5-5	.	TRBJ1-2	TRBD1	TGTGCCAGCAGCTCAGGGGGCGGAGGGTATGGCTACACCTTC	CASSSGGGGYGYTF
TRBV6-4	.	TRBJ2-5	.	TGTGCCAGCAGTGCGGGGGCAGGGGGCCAAGAGACCCAGTACTTC	CASSAGAGGQETQYF
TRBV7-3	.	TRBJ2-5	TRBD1	TGTGCCAGCAGCCGGGACAGGGGGGTTGGAGAGACCCAGTACTTC	CASSRDRGVGETQYF
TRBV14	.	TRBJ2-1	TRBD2	TGTGCCAGCAGCCCGATTACCGGGACTAGCGGGAAGTTTGAGCAGTTCTTC	CASSPITGTSGKFEQFF
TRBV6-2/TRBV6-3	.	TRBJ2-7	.	TGTGCCAGCAGTTACTCTAGAGACGAGCAGTACTTC	CASSYSRDEQYF
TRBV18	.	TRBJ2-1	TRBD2	TGTGCCAGCTCACAGGACAGCGGGAGTTTTTATGAGCAGTTCTTC	CASSQDSGSFYEQFF
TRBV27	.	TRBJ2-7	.	TGTGCCAGCAGATACTACGACGAGCAGTACTTC	CASRYYDEQYF
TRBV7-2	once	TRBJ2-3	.	TGTGCCAGCAGCTTGACTAAAGGAGATACGCAGTATTTT	CASSLTKGDTQYF
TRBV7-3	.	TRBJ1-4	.	TGTGCCAGCAGCTCCTCGGACAGCTTTGGAGAAAAACTGTTTTTT	CASSSSDSFGEKLFF
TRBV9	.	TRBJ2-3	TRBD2	TGTGCCAGCAGCGTACAAGCGGGGGGCACAGATACGCAGTATTTT	CASSVQAGGTDTQYF
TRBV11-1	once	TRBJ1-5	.	TGTGCCAGCAGCTTAACGAGGGTCGAGCCCCAGCATTTT	CASSLTRVEPQHF
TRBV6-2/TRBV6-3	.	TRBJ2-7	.	TGTGCCAGCAGTTACAACAGGGCATCCTACGAGCAGTACTTC	CASSYNRASYEQYF
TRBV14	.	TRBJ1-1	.	TGTGCCAGCAGCCTATTGGGAGGGGGCACTGAAGCTTTCTTT	CASSLLGGGTEAFF
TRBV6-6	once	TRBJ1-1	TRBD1	TGTGCCAGCAGTCTACAGGGGGCGAACACTGAAGCTTTCTTT	CASSLQGANTEAFF
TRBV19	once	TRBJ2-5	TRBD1	TGTGCCAGTAGTATAGATAAAAGGGGGCGACGGGAGACCCAGTACTTC	CASSIDKRGRRETQYF
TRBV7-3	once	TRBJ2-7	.	TGTGCCAGCAGCTTAAACAGGGATGACGAGCAGTACTTC	CASSLNRDDEQYF
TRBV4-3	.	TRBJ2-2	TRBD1	TGCGCCAGCAGCCAAATAACAGGGGTGGAAACCGGGGAGCTGTTTTTT	CASSQITGVETGELFF
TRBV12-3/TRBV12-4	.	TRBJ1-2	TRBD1	TGTGCCAGCAGGCGGACAGGCGATGGCTACACCTTC	CASRRTGDGYTF
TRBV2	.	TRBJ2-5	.	TGTGCCAGCAGTGAAGATGGCCTCCGAGGAGGGACCCAGTACTTC	CASSEDGLRGGTQYF
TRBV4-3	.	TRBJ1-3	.	TGCGCCAGCAGCCAAGTCTCCGGTTCTGGAAACACCATATATTTT	CASSQVSGSGNTIYF
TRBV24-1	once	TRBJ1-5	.	TGTGCCACCAGTGACCCGAATCAGCCCCAGCATTTT	CATSDPNQPQHF
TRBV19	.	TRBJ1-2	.	TGTGCCAGTAGTTCCCAAGCGTGGGGCTACACCTTC	CASSSQAWGYTF
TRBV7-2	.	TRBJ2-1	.	TGTGCCAGCAGACAGACCGATGAGCAGTTCTTC	CASRQTDEQFF
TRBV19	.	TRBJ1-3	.	TGTGCCAGTAGTACCACGGGACGGGGAGGAGTTGGAAACACCATATATTTT	CASSTTGRGGVGNTIYF
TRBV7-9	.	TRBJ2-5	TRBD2	TGTGCCAGCAGCTTAGCGGGGGGGGAGACCCAGTACTTC	CASSLAGGETQYF
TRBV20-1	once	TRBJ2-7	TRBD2	TGCAGCACTAGCGCGTACGAGCAGTACTTC	CSTSAYEQYF
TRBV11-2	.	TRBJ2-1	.	TGTGCCAGCAGCTCCTTCCGCGGCGGGGAGTACAATGAGCAGTTCTTC	CASSSFRGGEYNEQFF
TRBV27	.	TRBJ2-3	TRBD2	TGTGCCAGCAGTCTAAGCGGGGGCCGGATTAGCACAGATACGCAGTATTTT	CASSLSGGRISTDTQYF
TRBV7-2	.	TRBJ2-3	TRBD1	TGTGCCAGCAGCGATCGGACAGGGGGACAAAGAGATACGCAGTATTTT	CASSDRTGGQRDTQYF
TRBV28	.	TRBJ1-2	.	TGTGCCAGCAGCTACCCCAGCGAAGGTTATGGCTACACCTTC	CASSYPSEGYGYTF
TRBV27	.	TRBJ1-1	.	TGTGCCAGCAGTTTACACGGGAACACTGAAGCTTTCTTT	CASSLHGNTEAFF
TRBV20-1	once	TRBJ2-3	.	TGCAGTGCTAGTCCCGGGCGGCGGGGCCCTCGCACAGATACGCAGTATTTT	CSASPGRRGPRTDTQYF
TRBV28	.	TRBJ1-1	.	TGTGCCAGCAGTCTCGAGACCGACTTGAACACTGAAGCTTTCTTT	CASSLETDLNTEAFF
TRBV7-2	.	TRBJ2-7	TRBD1	TGTGCCAGCAGCTTGGGGACAGGCTTCTACGAGCAGTACTTC	CASSLGTGFYEQYF
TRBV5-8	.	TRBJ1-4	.	TGTGCCAGCACCCGGACACTCGATGAAAAACTGTTTTTT	CASTRTLDEKLFF
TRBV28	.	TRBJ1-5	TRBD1	TGTGCCAGCAGTTTCCCCGGGACAGGGGCTCAGCCCCAGCATTTT	CASSFPGTGAQPQHF